What follows are 32 T cell receptor beta chains derived from one specimen sequenced in a study of blood T cell repertoires in COVID-19. Sequenced by immunoSEQ multiplex PCR; TCRdb stores in-frame clones only, minus some. The table shows some 270,000 clones, with 75% to 90% occurring only once. The specimen sequenced was PBMCs or T cells enriched from blood (not recorded which). The receptors were gathered from a woman aged 25 to 39 who had recovered from COVID-19.

The V gene is TRBV6-5, the J gene TRBJ1-2; D is uncertain. The germline V and J ends were trimmed by 8 bases and 4 bases, with 11 bases remaining between them. Germline V gives CDR1 MNHEY, CDR2 SVGAGI. The length of the CDR3 is 12 residues. CDR3 loop: CASGPPLYGYTF. CDR3 coding DNA: TGTGCCAGCGGGCCGCCTCTCTATGGCTACACCTTC.

The rearrangement links TRBV5-5 to TRBJ1-5, with D perhaps matching TRBD1 (5 bases). This CDR3 comprises 14 residues. V was cut by 4 bases and J by 6 bases, with 14 bases left in between. Germline CDR1 is SGHKS and CDR2 is YYEKEE (reference sequence). Written as DNA, the CDR3 is TGTGCCAGCAGCACGGCGGGGGGTACTCAGCCCCAGCATTTT. Protein product: CASSTAGGTQPQHF.

The chain combines TRBV4-2 with TRBJ2-7, with a weak D call TRBD1 (5 bases). The germline V and J ends were trimmed by 1 base and 0 bases, with 10 bases remaining between them. Germline values: CDR1 LGHNA, CDR2 YNFKEQ. CDR3 length: 15 amino acids. The CDR3 protein is CASSQGGSSSYEQYF. The DNA for the CDR3 is TGTGCCAGCAGCCAAGGGGGCTCTAGCTCCTACGAGCAGTACTTC.

The J gene is TRBJ2-3, the V gene TRBV11-2; 8 bases are a match to TRBD2. The trim removed 5 bases at V and 8 bases at J, leaving 9 bases unmatched. This CDR3 has 14 residues. Looked up from germline, CDR1 is SGHAT and CDR2 is FQNNGV. CDR3 protein: CASSLSRGGRTQYF. The CDR3 coding sequence is TGTGCCAGCAGCCTATCACGGGGGGGCCGTACGCAGTATTTT.

This clone was seen only a few times. The chain employs TRBV18 and TRBJ2-7, with D uncertain. Trimming took 2 bases from V and 4 from J, leaving 6 bases between them. The CDR3 is 12 amino acids. Germline assignment: CDR1 KGHSH and CDR2 LQKENI. CDR3 bases: TGTGCCAGCTCACCAAAAACATACGAGCAGTACTTC. This translates into CASSPKTYEQYF.

This clone occurred a few times. The V gene is TRBV27, the J gene TRBJ1-2; 7 bases map to TRBD1. Per the germline V gene, CDR1 is MNHEY and CDR2 is SMNVEV (reference sequence). This CDR3 is built from 15 residues. The J segment lost 1 base and the V segment lost 1 base, leaving 3 bases of the junction unmatched. CDR3 nucleotide sequence: TGTGCCAGCAGTTTATGGCAGGGGGGTAACTATGGCTACACCTTC. It specifies CASSLWQGGNYGYTF.

The chain joins TRBV28 to TRBJ1-5, with D possibly matching TRBD1 (6 bases). Germline CDR1 reads MDHEN; CDR2 reads SYDVKM. The CDR3 consists of 13 residues. The ends were cut back, 3 bases at V and 6 bases at J, with 9 bases in the middle. The CDR3 DNA reads TGTGCCAGCAGTTTGGACAGCGGTCAGCCCCAGCATTTT. Protein sequence: CASSLDSGQPQHF.

The CDR3 region is CASTRGRRGGDEQYF. CDR3 sequence (DNA): TGTGCCAGCACCCGGGGAAGGCGGGGGGGGGACGAGCAGTACTTC. V usage is TRBV28 and J usage is TRBJ2-7, with 9 positions matching TRBD2. V lost 7 bases to trimming and J lost 5 bases; unmatched junction nucleotides: 12. This CDR3 is built from 15 residues. From germline, CDR1 is MDHEN and CDR2 SYDVKM. Full variable domain (missing parts from reference TRBV28 and TRBJ2-7): DVKVTQSSRYLVKRTGEKVFLECVQDMDHENMFWYRQDPGLGLRLIYFSYDVKMKEKGDIPEGYSVSREKKERFSLILESASTNQTSMYLCASTRGRRGGDEQYFGPGTRLTVT.

The chain links TRBV14 to TRBJ1-2, with D possibly matching TRBD1 (6 bases). This CDR3 has 16 amino acids. CDR1 is SGHDN, CDR2 FVKESK, per germline. With 1 base removed from V and 7 bases from J, the gap between germline ends came to 19 bases. CDR3 sequence reads: CASSQGLDRSAGGYTF. DNA for the CDR3: TGTGCCAGCAGCCAAGGGCTCGACAGGTCGGCGGGTGGCTACACCTTC.

The gene calls are TRBV27 and TRBJ2-6; the D gene is possibly TRBD1 (5 bases). V was clipped by 7 bases and J by 3 bases, with 22 bases between them. The germline CDR1 and CDR2 sequences are MNHEY and SMNVEV (reference sequence). This CDR3 contains 18 residues. The CDR3 here is CASTVSQGSLGGANVLTF. As DNA, the CDR3 is TGTGCCAGCACCGTAAGTCAGGGCTCCCTTGGTGGGGCCAACGTCCTGACTTTC. Drawing the rest from reference TRBV27 and TRBJ2-6, the complete variable domain is EAQVTQNPRYLITVTGKKLTVTCSQNMNHEYMSWYRQDPGLGLRQIYYSMNVEVTDKGDVPEGYKVSRKEKRNFPLILESPSPNQTSLYFCASTVSQGSLGGANVLTFGAGSRLTVL.

This chain links TRBV28 with TRBJ2-3; 9 bases match TRBD2. V trimming: 11 bases; J trimming: 2 bases; junction bases outside the gene matches: 17. Per the germline V gene, CDR1 is MDHEN and CDR2 is SYDVKM. This CDR3 is 17 amino acids long. The CDR3 sequence is CAVPPSGMNRITDTQYF. The CDR3 coding sequence is TGTGCCGTTCCCCCTAGCGGGATGAATCGGATCACAGATACGCAGTATTTT.

This chain connects TRBV24-1 to TRBJ1-2; unclear D gene. Trimming removed 2 bases at V and 3 bases at J, with 6 bases between. The CDR3 covers 13 residues. CDR1 and CDR2 (germline): KGHDR, SFDVKD. This CDR3 is CATSDSGYYGYTF. For the CDR3, the DNA is TGTGCCACCAGTGATTCCGGGTACTATGGCTACACCTTC.

V gene TRBV3-1 (or the pseudogene TRBV3-2) combines with J gene TRBJ1-5; 8 bases are shared with TRBD1. The CDR3 covers 16 residues. Germline V gene sequence: CDR1 LGHDT, CDR2 YNNKEL (reference sequence). J lost 2 bases, V lost 0 bases, and 3 bases had no gene match. The CDR3 bases are TGTGCCAGCAGCCAAGATTCGACAGGGGGCAATCAGCCCCAGCATTTT. Protein sequence: CASSQDSTGGNQPQHF.

The chain links TRBV4-1 to TRBJ2-3; TRBD1 matches 7 bases. Unmatched junction bases numbered 9, after V lost 3 bases and J lost 0 bases. The germline CDR1 and CDR2 sequences are MGHRA and YSYEKL. CDR3 length equals 17 residues. The chain's CDR3 is CASSHAPDRISTDTQYF. In DNA form, the CDR3 reads TGCGCCAGCAGCCACGCTCCGGACAGGATTAGCACAGATACGCAGTATTTT.

CDR3 nucleotide sequence: TGTGCCAGCCGCCAACCCGGTGTGAGCAATCAGCCCCAGCATTTT. Amino acid sequence: CASRQPGVSNQPQHF. V is TRBV28 and J is TRBJ1-5, with no clear D. The CDR3 is made up of 15 amino acids. Germline CDR1 MDHEN, CDR2 SYDVKM. V was cut by 8 bases and J by 1 base, with 15 bases left in between.

This chain connects TRBV28 to TRBJ1-1, with no clear D. The germline V gene encodes CDR1 MDHEN and CDR2 SYDVKM. The V end lost 4 bases, the J end lost 6 bases, and 9 bases lay between the germline ends. This CDR3 contains 12 residues. The CDR3, as DNA: TGTGCCAGCAGTTCCGGAGGGCCTGAAGCTTTCTTT. This codes for CASSSGGPEAFF.

The chain is built from TRBV10-3 and TRBJ2-7, with 9 bases aligning to TRBD1. Germline assignment: CDR1 ENHRY and CDR2 SYGVKD. The V segment lost 6 bases and the J segment 2 bases; nucleotides outside the gene matches: 2. The CDR3 consists of 13 residues. CDR3 residues: CAISGTGTYEQYF. DNA of the CDR3: TGTGCCATCAGCGGGACAGGGACCTACGAGCAGTACTTC.

The chain links TRBV27 to TRBJ1-4; unclear D gene. CDR3 length equals 21 residues. CDR1 is MNHEY, CDR2 SMNVEV, per germline (reference sequence). V lost 2 bases, J lost 2 bases, and 27 bases lay in between. In DNA form, the CDR3 reads TGTGCCAGCAGTTTAGCTCCCCCGCGGCGCTGGGGAGGGCTCACTAATGAAAAACTGTTTTTT. Amino acids: CASSLAPPRRWGGLTNEKLFF.

V usage is TRBV20-1 and J usage is TRBJ1-5; D is unresolved. V shed 3 bases and J shed 5 bases, with 11 bases lying between them. The CDR3 spans 13 residues. Per germline, CDR1 DFQATT and CDR2 SNEGSKA (reference sequence). CDR3 sequence (DNA): TGCAGTGCTAGTGAAGTCCAGGATCAGCCCCAGCATTTT. It encodes CSASEVQDQPQHF.

The chain has TRBV9 and TRBJ2-1; TRBD2 matches at 13 bases. Looked up from germline, CDR1 is SGDLS and CDR2 is YYNGEE. The CDR3 consists of 18 residues. The ends lost 0 bases at V and 6 bases at J; junction bases unmatched: 9. The CDR3 is CASSVGPKLAGGTNEQFF. CDR3 coding DNA: TGTGCCAGCAGCGTAGGCCCCAAACTAGCGGGAGGGACCAATGAGCAGTTCTTC.

CDR3 nucleotides: TGTGCCAGCAGTTTGCCGGGACAGGGGGGGGAAAAACTGTTTTTT. Encoded protein: CASSLPGQGGEKLFF. J is TRBJ1-4 and V is TRBV28, with 11 bases lining up with TRBD1. After removal of 3 bases from V and 8 bases from J, the junction contained 5 bases not matched to a gene. CDR1 is MDHEN, CDR2 SYDVKM, per germline. The CDR3 covers 15 residues. Based on the CDR3 plus reference TRBV28 and TRBJ1-4, the full variable domain is DVKVTQSSRYLVKRTGEKVFLECVQDMDHENMFWYRQDPGLGLRLIYFSYDVKMKEKGDIPEGYSVSREKKERFSLILESASTNQTSMYLCASSLPGQGGEKLFFGSGTQLSVL.

This chain links TRBV28 with TRBJ1-4; no clear D gene. The ends were cut back, 3 bases at V and 4 bases at J, with 9 bases in the middle. The CDR3 has 14 amino acids. Germline CDR1 and CDR2: MDHEN and SYDVKM. The CDR3 nucleotides are TGTGCCAGCAGTTTCGGCGGCCTTAATGAAAAACTGTTTTTT. As protein: CASSFGGLNEKLFF. The whole variable domain, filled in from reference TRBV28 and TRBJ1-4, reads DVKVTQSSRYLVKRTGEKVFLECVQDMDHENMFWYRQDPGLGLRLIYFSYDVKMKEKGDIPEGYSVSREKKERFSLILESASTNQTSMYLCASSFGGLNEKLFFGSGTQLSVL.

This chain links TRBV29-1 with TRBJ2-1, with D perhaps matching TRBD2 (6 bases). Looked up from germline, CDR1 is SQVTM and CDR2 is ANQGSEA. This CDR3 has 17 residues. The V and J ends lost 4 bases and 2 bases respectively, with 21 bases between them. The CDR3 is CSVVISRRERTYNEQFF. The CDR3 DNA is TGCAGCGTTGTGATCAGTCGCCGGGAGAGGACCTACAATGAGCAGTTCTTC.

This clone was found once. This sequence joins TRBV30 and TRBJ1-6; D might be TRBD1 (5 bases). Trimming shortened V by 4 bases and J by 5 bases, and 9 bases separated the two germline ends. This CDR3 is built from 13 residues. Germline V gene sequence: CDR1 GTSNPN, CDR2 SVGIG (reference sequence). The DNA of the CDR3 is TGTGCCTGGATGGGGCGGAATAATTCACCCCTCCACTTT. It yields the protein CAWMGRNNSPLHF.

The chain uses TRBV9 and TRBJ2-1, with 9 bases that match TRBD2. Germline values: CDR1 SGDLS, CDR2 YYNGEE. The CDR3 contains 15 residues. Unmatched junction bases numbered 7, after V lost 1 base and J lost 8 bases. In DNA, the CDR3 is TGTGCCAGCAGCGTAACCGCGGGGGGGCCGGATGAGCAGTTCTTC. Translating gives CASSVTAGGPDEQFF.

The sample holds a few counts of this clone. The chain combines TRBV11-2 with TRBJ1-2, with D perhaps matching TRBD1 (5 bases). The CDR3 is 15 amino acids. V lost 1 base to trimming and J lost 0 bases, with 9 bases between them. Germline V gene lookup returns CDR1 SGHAT and CDR2 FQNNGV. Here the CDR3 reads CASSLAAGTNYGYTF. The DNA of the CDR3 is TGTGCCAGCAGCTTAGCAGCAGGGACTAACTATGGCTACACCTTC.

J is TRBJ2-7 and V is TRBV6-5; D is ambiguous. Deletions cut 6 bases from V and 4 bases from J, with 19 bases between. The CDR3 has 15 amino acids. CDR1 and CDR2 (germline): MNHEY, SVGAGI. Here the CDR3 DNA reads TGTGCCAGCAGGCGGCATCGTGGCAACCGGTACGAGCAGTACTTC. Translation: CASRRHRGNRYEQYF.

CDR3 region: CASSLVREGNQPQHF. CDR3 nucleotides: TGTGCCAGCAGCTTAGTCAGGGAGGGCAATCAGCCCCAGCATTTT. This chain links TRBV7-8 with TRBJ1-5; D may be TRBD1 (5 bases). V was shortened by 1 base and J by 2 bases, with 9 bases between the two germline ends. This CDR3 has 15 amino acids. Germline-derived CDR1 and CDR2 are SGHVS and FQNEAQ.

In its sample, this clone was seen once. The chain has TRBV5-4 and TRBJ2-7, with 11 bases that match TRBD2. There are 17 residues in the CDR3. In germline, CDR1 is SGHNT, CDR2 YYREEE (reference sequence). Trimming at V came to 0 bases and at J to 2 bases, leaving 7 bases not matched to a gene. Here the CDR3 reads CASSLASGGLKTYEQYF. The CDR3 nucleotides are TGTGCCAGCAGCTTGGCTAGCGGGGGGCTCAAGACCTACGAGCAGTACTTC.

This chain links TRBV19 with TRBJ2-7; the match to TRBD2 covers 11 bases. CDR3 length: 15 residues. The trim removed 6 bases at V and 1 base at J, leaving 5 bases unmatched. Germline V CDR1 and CDR2: LNHDA, SQIVND (reference sequence). The CDR3 reads CASRKLAGESYEQYF. In DNA, the CDR3 is TGTGCCAGTAGGAAACTAGCGGGGGAGTCCTACGAGCAGTACTTC.

The chain employs TRBV9 and TRBJ2-1, with 7 nucleotides matching TRBD2. Germline CDR1 is SGDLS and CDR2 is YYNGEE. CDR3 length equals 16 residues. J gave up 6 bases and V 1 base, and 10 bases lay outside the gene matches. CDR3 sequence reads: CASSVRLAENGNEQFF. The DNA of the CDR3 is TGTGCCAGCAGCGTACGGCTAGCGGAGAACGGCAATGAGCAGTTCTTC.

With respect to this clone: Other DNA sequences from this sample encode an identical CDR3 as well. V usage is TRBV28 and J usage is TRBJ2-7, with a possible D match to TRBD2 (6 bases). Germline CDR1 is MDHEN and CDR2 is SYDVKM. The CDR3 runs 14 residues. Trimming left V 2 bases short and J 4 bases short, with 12 bases between. In DNA, the CDR3 is TGTGCCAGCAGTTTACCCGGGAGCGGGTACGAGCAGTACTTC. Amino acids: CASSLPGSGYEQYF.